The text below deals with one T cell receptor beta chain. Its antigen is currently unknown. Repertoires were generated with immunoSEQ multiplex PCR, while TCRdb's copy carries only in-frame clones and drops some. Among roughly 20,000 clones listed, about four fifths were seen once. V dropped 5 bases and J dropped 1 base, with 11 bases sitting between them. CDR1 GTSNPN and CDR2 SVGIG come from the germline V gene (reference sequence). This CDR3 comprises 13 residues. The data belong to a study of T cells in localized non-small cell lung cancer. Whole-study findings and limits: Adjacent lung was found to contain a median roughly 58 of the top 100 tumor clones. Uninvolved nearby lung showed the greatest T cell clonality, exceeding that found in tumor.

Source: peripheral blood, taken before any cancer treatment. The TCR comes from a man aged 35-69 years with stage I lung adenocarcinoma. The V call is TRBV30, the J call TRBJ1-1; no firm D call. The CDR3 DNA follows: TGTGCCTGGTATAGGACGGGGAACACTGAAGCTTTCTTT. Its translation: CAWYRTGNTEAFF.